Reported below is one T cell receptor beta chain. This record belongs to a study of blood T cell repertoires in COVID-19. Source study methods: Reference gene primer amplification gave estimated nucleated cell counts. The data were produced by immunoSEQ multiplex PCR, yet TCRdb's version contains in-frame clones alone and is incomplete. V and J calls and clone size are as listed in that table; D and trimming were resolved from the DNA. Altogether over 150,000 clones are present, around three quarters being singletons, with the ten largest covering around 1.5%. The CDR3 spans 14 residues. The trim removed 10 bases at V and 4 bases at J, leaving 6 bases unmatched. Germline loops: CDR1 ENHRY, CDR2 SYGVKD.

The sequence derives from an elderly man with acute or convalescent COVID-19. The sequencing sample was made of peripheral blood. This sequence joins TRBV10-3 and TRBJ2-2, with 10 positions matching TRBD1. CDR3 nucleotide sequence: TGTGCCACCTACCGGACAGGGGGCACCGGGGAGCTGTTTTTT. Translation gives CATYRTGGTGELFF.